The 15 T cell receptor beta chains below come from one sample, sequenced in a study of blood T cell repertoires in COVID-19. Here immunoSEQ multiplex PCR was the method, and the copy in TCRdb shows in-frame clones only, minus some. The sample gives some 150,000 clones, roughly 85% of which show up once; around 2.5% is in the top ten. The sample taken for sequencing was peripheral blood. The receptors originated from a human donor with acute or convalescent COVID-19. The donor label of this sample is uncertain.

The chain recombines TRBV29-1 with TRBJ2-7; D call uncertain. The V gene's germline CDR1 is SQVTM and CDR2 ANQGSEA. V lost 7 bases, J lost 0 bases, and 7 bases lay in between. This CDR3 region has 11 residues. CDR3 nucleotide sequence: TGCAGCGCATCGTCCTCCTACGAGCAGTACTTC. Translated, it gives CSASSSYEQYF.

The chain couples TRBV20-1 to TRBJ2-7; the D is unclear. Germline V lookup: CDR1 DFQATT, CDR2 SNEGSKA (reference sequence). The germline V and J ends were trimmed by 3 bases and 0 bases, with 9 bases remaining between them. The CDR3 covers 13 residues. The CDR3 here is CSASAVPSYEQYF. The CDR3 nucleotides are TGCAGTGCTAGTGCAGTCCCCTCCTACGAGCAGTACTTC.

V usage is TRBV24-1 and J usage is TRBJ2-1, with 7 nucleotides matching TRBD2. This CDR3 region has 17 residues. V shed 4 bases and J 3 bases; nucleotides not matched to a gene: 11. Per germline, CDR1 KGHDR and CDR2 SFDVKD. The CDR3 DNA reads as TGTGCCACCAGTGACTCACTTCTAGCGGACTTCTACAATGAGCAGTTCTTC. It translates to CATSDSLLADFYNEQFF.

The chain is built from TRBV29-1 and TRBJ2-4, with TRBD1 identical over 8 bases. The CDR3 spans 13 residues. CDR1 and CDR2 (germline): SQVTM, ANQGSEA. Losses at the gene ends were 7 bases for V and 5 bases for J; bases not matched to a gene: 7. Here the CDR3 DNA reads TGCAGCGCCGGACAGGGCGCACAAAACATTCAGTACTTC. It codes for CSAGQGAQNIQYF. The full variable domain, with the rest looked up from reference TRBV29-1 and TRBJ2-4, is SAVISQKPSRDICQRGTSLTIQCQVDSQVTMMFWYRQQPGQSLTLIATANQGSEATYESGFVIDKFPISRPNLTFSTLTVSNMSPEDSSIYLCSAGQGAQNIQYFGAGTRLSVL.

The chain has TRBV6-2 or TRBV6-3 and TRBJ2-5, with 8 bases identical to TRBD1. Germline values: CDR1 MNHEY, CDR2 SVGEGT. The CDR3 is made up of 12 amino acids. V shed 2 bases, J shed 7 bases, and the junction held 0 bases outside the gene matches. CDR3: CASSYDRGTQYF. Written as DNA, the CDR3 is TGTGCCAGCAGTTACGACAGGGGGACCCAGTACTTC.

CDR3 in DNA: TGTGCCAGCAGTGAAGCCTCAGGGGTCCCCTACGAGCAGTACGTC. Translation: CASSEASGVPYEQYV. The V gene is TRBV2, the J gene TRBJ2-7; possible D gene TRBD1, 6 bases. V shed 0 bases and J shed 2 bases, with 11 bases lying between them. This CDR3 region has 15 residues. CDR1 and CDR2 from the germline V gene are SNHLY and FYNNEI.

This rearrangement joins TRBV6-5 to TRBJ2-1, with 7 bases aligning to TRBD1. From germline, CDR1 is MNHEY and CDR2 SVGAGI. The CDR3 has 15 amino acids. Unmatched junction bases numbered 7, after V lost 6 bases and J lost 2 bases. CDR3 coding DNA: TGTGCCAGCAGAGAGAACAGGGGTCCCTACAATGAGCAGTTCTTC. This codes for CASRENRGPYNEQFF.

The chain joins TRBV28 to TRBJ1-6; a weak D match, TRBD1 (6 bases). CDR1 is MDHEN and CDR2 is SYDVKM in the germline V gene. The CDR3 is made up of 14 amino acids. V lost 8 bases and J lost 4, with 12 bases in between. The CDR3 DNA reads TGTGCCAGCTGTGGGACAAGGTATAATTCACCCCTCCACTTT. Translating it yields CASCGTRYNSPLHF. The whole variable domain, remainder taken from reference TRBV28 and TRBJ1-6, is DVKVTQSSRYLVKRTGEKVFLECVQDMDHENMFWYRQDPGLGLRLIYFSYDVKMKEKGDIPEGYSVSREKKERFSLILESASTNQTSMYLCASCGTRYNSPLHFGNGTRLTVT.

J is TRBJ2-7 and V is TRBV28; 9 nucleotides agree with TRBD1. The CDR3 extends over 14 amino acids. The germline V gene has CDR1 MDHEN and CDR2 SYDVKM. V was clipped by 3 bases and J by 6 bases; unmatched bases: 6. The CDR3 is CASSFSDRGGEQYF. CDR3 nucleotides: TGTGCCAGCAGTTTCTCAGACAGGGGGGGCGAGCAGTACTTC.

This clone has more than one count but fewer than ten. The CDR3 bases are TGTGCCAGCGGACAGGGAAAGTACGAGCAGTACTTC. This translates into CASGQGKYEQYF. This chain uses TRBV6-5 with TRBJ2-7; 8 nucleotides match TRBD1. There are 12 residues in the CDR3. With V trimmed by 8 bases and J by 4 bases, 4 bases remained unmatched. The germline V gene has CDR1 MNHEY and CDR2 SVGAGI.

Regarding this clone: Other DNA sequences in this sample translate to the same CDR3. The V call is TRBV19, the J call TRBJ2-1; D uncertain. CDR3 length equals 13 residues. With 2 bases removed from V and 3 bases from J, the gap between germline ends came to 5 bases. The germline CDR1 and CDR2 sequences are LNHDA and SQIVND (reference sequence). CDR3 sequence: CASSINSYNEQFF. The DNA for the CDR3 is TGTGCCAGTAGTATAAACAGCTACAATGAGCAGTTCTTC.

The rearrangement joins TRBV28 to TRBJ2-7; D remains ambiguous. The CDR3 is made up of 12 amino acids. The V end was cut by 6 bases, the J end by 0 bases, with 6 bases between. Germline CDR1 reads MDHEN; CDR2 reads SYDVKM. The CDR3 protein is CASRSNSYEQYV. The CDR3 DNA reads TGTGCCAGCAGGTCCAACTCCTACGAGCAGTACGTC.

A few counts support this clone. V gene TRBV6-4 combines with J gene TRBJ2-7, with 8 bases matching TRBD2. The CDR3 has 15 residues. V dropped 6 bases and J dropped 3; count of bases not matched to a gene: 10. Germline lookup yields CDR1 MRHNA and CDR2 SNTAGT. The CDR3 nucleotides read TGTGCCAGCAGCCTTCAAGCGGGGGCCCTCTACGAGCAGTACTTC. Translated, it gives CASSLQAGALYEQYF.

This rearrangement joins TRBV9 to TRBJ1-2; possible D gene TRBD1, 5 bases. V was trimmed by 7 bases and J by 6 bases, leaving 16 bases between them. The CDR3 totals 13 residues. Germline V gives CDR1 SGDLS, CDR2 YYNGEE. The CDR3 sequence: CASSQGPSDGYTF. The DNA of the CDR3 is TGTGCCAGCTCGCAGGGTCCGTCCGATGGCTACACCTTC.

The rearrangement uses TRBV7-2 and TRBJ1-3; 7 bases fit TRBD1. The CDR3 has 16 amino acids. From germline, CDR1 is SGHTA and CDR2 FQGNSA. V was pared by 1 base and J by 0 bases, with 3 bases of the junction left unmatched. CDR3 sequence (DNA): TGTGCCAGCAGCTTAGAGGCAGGGGGCTCTGGAAACACCATATATTTT. As protein: CASSLEAGGSGNTIYF.